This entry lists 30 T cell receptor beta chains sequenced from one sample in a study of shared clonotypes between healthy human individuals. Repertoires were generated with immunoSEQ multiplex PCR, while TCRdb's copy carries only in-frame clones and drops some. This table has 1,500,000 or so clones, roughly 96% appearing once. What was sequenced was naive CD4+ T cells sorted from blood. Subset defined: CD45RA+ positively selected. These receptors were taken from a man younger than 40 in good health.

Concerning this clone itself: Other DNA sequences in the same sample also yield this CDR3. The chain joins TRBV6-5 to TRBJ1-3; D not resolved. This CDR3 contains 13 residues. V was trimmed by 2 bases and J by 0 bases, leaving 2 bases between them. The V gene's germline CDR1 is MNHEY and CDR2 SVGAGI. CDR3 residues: CASSYSSGNTIYF. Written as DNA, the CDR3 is TGTGCCAGCAGTTACAGCTCTGGAAACACCATATATTTT.

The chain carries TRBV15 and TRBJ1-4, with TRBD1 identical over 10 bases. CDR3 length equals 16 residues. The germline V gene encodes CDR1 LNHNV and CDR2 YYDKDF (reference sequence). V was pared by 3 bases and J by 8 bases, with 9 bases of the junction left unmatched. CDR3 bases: TGTGCCACCAGCAGGGAGACAGGGGGCGCTTCGGAAAAACTGTTTTTT. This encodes CATSRETGGASEKLFF.

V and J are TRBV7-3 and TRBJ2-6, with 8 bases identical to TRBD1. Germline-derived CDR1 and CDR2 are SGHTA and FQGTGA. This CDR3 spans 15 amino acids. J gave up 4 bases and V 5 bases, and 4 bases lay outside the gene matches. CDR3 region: CASSEDRAGANVLTF. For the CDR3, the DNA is TGTGCCAGCAGCGAGGACAGGGCAGGGGCCAACGTCCTGACTTTC. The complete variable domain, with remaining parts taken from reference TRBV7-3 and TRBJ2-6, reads GAGVSQTPSNKVTEKGKYVELRCDPISGHTALYWYRQSLGQGPEFLIYFQGTGAADDSGLPNDRFFAVRPEGSVSTLKIQRTERGDSAVYLCASSEDRAGANVLTFGAGSRLTVL.

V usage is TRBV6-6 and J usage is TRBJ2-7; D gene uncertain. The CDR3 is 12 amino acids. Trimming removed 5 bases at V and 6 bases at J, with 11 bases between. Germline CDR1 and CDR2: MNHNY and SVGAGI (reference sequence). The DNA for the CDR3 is TGTGCCAGCAGTGGACGCAGACCCGAGCAGTACTTC. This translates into CASSGRRPEQYF.

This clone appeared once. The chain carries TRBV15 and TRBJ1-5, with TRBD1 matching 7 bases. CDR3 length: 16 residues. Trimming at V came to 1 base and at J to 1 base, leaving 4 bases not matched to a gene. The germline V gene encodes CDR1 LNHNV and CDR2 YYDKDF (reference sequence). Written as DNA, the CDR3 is TGTGCCACCAGCAGAGCGACAGGGAGAAGCAATCAGCCCCAGCATTTT. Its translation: CATSRATGRSNQPQHF.

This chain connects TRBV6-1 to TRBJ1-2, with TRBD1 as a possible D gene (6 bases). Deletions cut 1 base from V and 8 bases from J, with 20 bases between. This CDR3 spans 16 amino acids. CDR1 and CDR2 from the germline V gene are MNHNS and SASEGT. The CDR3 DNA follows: TGTGCCAGCAGTGAAGGCTCCGGGCAGACAGGACGGGGCTACACCTTC. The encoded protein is CASSEGSGQTGRGYTF.

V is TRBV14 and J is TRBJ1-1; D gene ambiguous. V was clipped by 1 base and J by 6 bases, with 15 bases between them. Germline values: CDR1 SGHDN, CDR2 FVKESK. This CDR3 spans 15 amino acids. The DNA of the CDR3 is TGTGCCAGCAGCCAAGTTAGTCGTTTTCTCCCTGAAGCTTTCTTT. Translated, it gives CASSQVSRFLPEAFF.

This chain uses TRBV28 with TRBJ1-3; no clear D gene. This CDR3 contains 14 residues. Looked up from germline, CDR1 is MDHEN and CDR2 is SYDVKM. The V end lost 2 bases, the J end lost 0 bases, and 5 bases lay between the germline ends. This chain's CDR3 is CASSLKVSGNTIYF. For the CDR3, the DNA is TGTGCCAGCAGTTTAAAGGTCTCTGGAAACACCATATATTTT.

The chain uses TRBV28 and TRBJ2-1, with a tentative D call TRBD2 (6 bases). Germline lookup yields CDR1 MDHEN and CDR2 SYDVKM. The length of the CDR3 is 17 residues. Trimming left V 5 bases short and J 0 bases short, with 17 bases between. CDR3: CASSPYGVADSYNEQFF. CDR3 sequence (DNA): TGTGCCAGCAGTCCGTACGGGGTAGCGGACTCCTACAATGAGCAGTTCTTC.

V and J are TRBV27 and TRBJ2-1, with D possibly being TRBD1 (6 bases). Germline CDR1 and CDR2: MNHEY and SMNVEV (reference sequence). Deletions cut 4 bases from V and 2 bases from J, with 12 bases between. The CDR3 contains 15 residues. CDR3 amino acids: CASSYRDFTYNEQFF. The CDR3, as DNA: TGTGCCAGCAGTTACAGGGATTTCACCTACAATGAGCAGTTCTTC.

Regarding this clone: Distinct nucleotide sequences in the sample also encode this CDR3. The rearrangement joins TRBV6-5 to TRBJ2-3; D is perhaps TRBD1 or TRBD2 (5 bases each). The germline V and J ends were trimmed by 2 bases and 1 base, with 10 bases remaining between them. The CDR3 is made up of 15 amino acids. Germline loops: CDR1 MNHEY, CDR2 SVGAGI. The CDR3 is CASSYGGRGTDTQYF. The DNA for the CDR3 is TGTGCCAGCAGTTACGGGGGTCGCGGCACAGATACGCAGTATTTT.

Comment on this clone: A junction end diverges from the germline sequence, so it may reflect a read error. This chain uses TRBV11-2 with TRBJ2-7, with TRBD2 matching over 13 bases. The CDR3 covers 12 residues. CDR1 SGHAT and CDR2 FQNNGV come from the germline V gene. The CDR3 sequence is CASGQRLAGGHF. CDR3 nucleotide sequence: TGTGCCAGCGGACAAAGACTAGCGGGAGGACACTTC.

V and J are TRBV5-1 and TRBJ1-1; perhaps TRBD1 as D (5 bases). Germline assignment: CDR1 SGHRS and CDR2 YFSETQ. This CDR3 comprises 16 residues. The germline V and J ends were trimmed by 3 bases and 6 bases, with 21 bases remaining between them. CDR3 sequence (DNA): TGCGCCAGCAGCTACCCACAGGCCCCTGTTATAGCTGAAGCTTTCTTT. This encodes CASSYPQAPVIAEAFF.

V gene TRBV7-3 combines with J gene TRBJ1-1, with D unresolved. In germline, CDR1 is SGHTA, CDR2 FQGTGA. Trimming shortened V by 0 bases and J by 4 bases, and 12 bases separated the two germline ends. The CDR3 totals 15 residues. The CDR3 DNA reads TGTGCCAGCAGCTTAACGGAGGCCGGTGGCACTGAAGCTTTCTTT. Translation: CASSLTEAGGTEAFF.

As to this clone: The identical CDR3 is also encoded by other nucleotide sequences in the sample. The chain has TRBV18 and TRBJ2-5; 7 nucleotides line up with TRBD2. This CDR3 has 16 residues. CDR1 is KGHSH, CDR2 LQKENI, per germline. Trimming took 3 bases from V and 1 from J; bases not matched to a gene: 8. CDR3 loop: CASSPLAGALQETQYF. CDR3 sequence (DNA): TGTGCCAGCTCACCTTTGGCGGGAGCCCTCCAAGAGACCCAGTACTTC.

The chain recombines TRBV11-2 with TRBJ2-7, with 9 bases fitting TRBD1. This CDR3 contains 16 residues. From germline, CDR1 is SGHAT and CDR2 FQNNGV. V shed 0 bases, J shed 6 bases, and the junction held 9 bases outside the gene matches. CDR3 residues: CASSLDKLTGGSEQYF. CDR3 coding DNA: TGTGCCAGCAGCTTAGATAAATTGACAGGGGGGAGCGAGCAGTACTTC.

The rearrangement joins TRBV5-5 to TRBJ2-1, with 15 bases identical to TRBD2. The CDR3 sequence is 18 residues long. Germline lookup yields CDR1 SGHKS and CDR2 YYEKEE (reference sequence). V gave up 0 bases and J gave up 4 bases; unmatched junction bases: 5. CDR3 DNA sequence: TGTGCCAGCAGCTTGGCCCGGACTAGCGGGAGGGAATACAATGAGCAGTTCTTC. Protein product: CASSLARTSGREYNEQFF.

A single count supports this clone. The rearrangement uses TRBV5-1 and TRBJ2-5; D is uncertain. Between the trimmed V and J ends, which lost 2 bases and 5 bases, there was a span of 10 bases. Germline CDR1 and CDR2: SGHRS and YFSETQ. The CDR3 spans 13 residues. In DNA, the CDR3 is TGCGCCAGCAGCTTTGGTCTATATGAGACCCAGTACTTC. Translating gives CASSFGLYETQYF.

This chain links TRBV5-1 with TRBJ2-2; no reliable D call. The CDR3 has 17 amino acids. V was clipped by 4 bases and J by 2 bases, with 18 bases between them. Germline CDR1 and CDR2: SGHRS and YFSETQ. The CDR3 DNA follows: TGCGCCAGCAGCCGTCTTGATGGCGGAGTTAACACCGGGGAGCTGTTTTTT. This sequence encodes CASSRLDGGVNTGELFF.

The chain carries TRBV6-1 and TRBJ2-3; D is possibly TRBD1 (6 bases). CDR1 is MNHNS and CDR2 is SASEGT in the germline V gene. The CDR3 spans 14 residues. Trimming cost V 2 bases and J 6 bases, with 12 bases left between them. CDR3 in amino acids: CASSERGRGDTQYF. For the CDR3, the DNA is TGTGCCAGCAGTGAAAGGGGGAGAGGCGATACGCAGTATTTT.

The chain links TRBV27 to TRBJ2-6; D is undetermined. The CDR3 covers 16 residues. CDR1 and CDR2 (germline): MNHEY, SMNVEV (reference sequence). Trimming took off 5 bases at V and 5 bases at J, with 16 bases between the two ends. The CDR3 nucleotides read TGTGCCAGCAGTGAGACGGTCCAGGCAAGGGCCAACGTCCTGACTTTC. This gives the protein CASSETVQARANVLTF.

The CDR3 protein is CASSPFPSSTGSQYF. DNA for the CDR3: TGTGCCAGCAGTCCGTTCCCGTCCTCGACTGGGTCCCAGTACTTC. The rearrangement uses TRBV27 and TRBJ2-5; D gene ambiguous. The CDR3 runs 15 residues. CDR1 and CDR2 from the germline V gene are MNHEY and SMNVEV (reference sequence). V shed 5 bases and J shed 9 bases, with 22 bases lying between them.

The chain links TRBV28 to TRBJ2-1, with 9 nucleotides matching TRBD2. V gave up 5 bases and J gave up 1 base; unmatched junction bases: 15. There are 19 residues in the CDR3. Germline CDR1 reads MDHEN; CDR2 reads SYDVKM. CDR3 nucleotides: TGTGCCAGCAGTCTATCATCTAGCGGGGCAAGAGGGTCCTACAATGAGCAGTTCTTC. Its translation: CASSLSSSGARGSYNEQFF. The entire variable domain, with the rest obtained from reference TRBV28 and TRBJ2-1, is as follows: DVKVTQSSRYLVKRTGEKVFLECVQDMDHENMFWYRQDPGLGLRLIYFSYDVKMKEKGDIPEGYSVSREKKERFSLILESASTNQTSMYLCASSLSSSGARGSYNEQFFGPGTRLTVL.

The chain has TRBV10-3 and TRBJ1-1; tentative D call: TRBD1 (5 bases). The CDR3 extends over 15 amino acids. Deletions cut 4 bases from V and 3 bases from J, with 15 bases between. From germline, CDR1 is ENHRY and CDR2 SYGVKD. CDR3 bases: TGTGCCATCAGTGGTTCGAAGGGGTTCTACACTGAAGCTTTCTTT. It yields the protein CAISGSKGFYTEAFF.

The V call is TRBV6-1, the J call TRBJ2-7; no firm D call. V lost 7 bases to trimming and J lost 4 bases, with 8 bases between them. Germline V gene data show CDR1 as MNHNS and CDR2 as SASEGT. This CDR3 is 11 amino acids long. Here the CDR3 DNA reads TGTGCCAGCATCCTTAATTACGAGCAGTACTTC. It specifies CASILNYEQYF.

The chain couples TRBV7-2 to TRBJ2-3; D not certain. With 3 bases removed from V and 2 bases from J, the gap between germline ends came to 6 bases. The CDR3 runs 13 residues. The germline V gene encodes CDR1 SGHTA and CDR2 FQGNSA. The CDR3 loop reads CASSFFATDTQYF. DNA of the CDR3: TGTGCCAGCAGCTTTTTCGCCACAGATACGCAGTATTTT.

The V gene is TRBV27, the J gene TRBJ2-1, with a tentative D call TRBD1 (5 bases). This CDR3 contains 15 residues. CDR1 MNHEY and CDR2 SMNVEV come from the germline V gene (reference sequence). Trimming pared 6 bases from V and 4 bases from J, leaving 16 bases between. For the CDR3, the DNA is TGTGCCAGCAGGTCCACCGCGACAGCTTACAATGAGCAGTTCTTC. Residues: CASRSTATAYNEQFF.

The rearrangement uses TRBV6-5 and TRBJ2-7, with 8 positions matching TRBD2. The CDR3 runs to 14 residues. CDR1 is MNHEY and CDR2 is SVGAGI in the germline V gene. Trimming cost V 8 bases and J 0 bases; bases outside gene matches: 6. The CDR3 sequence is CASGVSGSSYEQYF. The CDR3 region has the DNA TGTGCCAGCGGCGTGAGCGGGAGCTCCTACGAGCAGTACTTC.

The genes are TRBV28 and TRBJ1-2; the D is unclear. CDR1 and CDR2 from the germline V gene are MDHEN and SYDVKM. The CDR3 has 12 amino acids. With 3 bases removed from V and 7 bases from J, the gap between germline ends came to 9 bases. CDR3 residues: CASSLPSIGYTF. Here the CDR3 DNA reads TGTGCCAGCAGTTTGCCAAGCATTGGCTACACCTTC.

CDR3 DNA: TGCGCCAGCAGTTTCGGACAGAATCAAGAGACCCAGTACTTC. Its protein is CASSFGQNQETQYF. The V gene is TRBV23-1, the J gene TRBJ2-5; the D gene is possibly TRBD1 (6 bases). TRBV23-1 is noted as an ORF with a role that remains uncertain. The CDR3 runs 14 residues. The germline V and J ends were trimmed by 5 bases and 2 bases, with 12 bases remaining between them.